This T cell receptor beta chain was captured by sequencing in a study of T cell responses to AZD1222 COVID-19 vaccine. About this clone: Its antigen is unknown.

Broader study findings: White British donors predominated, females outnumbered males, and clonal diversity was possibly underestimated. Regions 160-218 and 743-854 held dominance among vaccine-associated CD4 TCRs, which spanned spike. Vaccination with two AZD1222 doses was followed by a rise in Spike-specific TCR breadth and depth.

Some clones are missing from TCRdb's copy, which holds only in-frame ones; the method was immunoSEQ multiplex PCR. The profile shows over 70,000 clones, around 88% of them singletons. CDR1 and CDR2 from the germline V gene are MNHEY and SVGEGT. The CDR3 covers 15 residues. V was clipped by 6 bases and J by 1 base; unmatched bases: 6. This chain links TRBV6-2 or TRBV6-3 with TRBJ1-5; 7 bases map to TRBD1. The starting material was peripheral blood, obtained on day 0 of MenACWY control vaccination. This TCR derives from an adult in good health. CDR3 bases: TGTGCCAGCAGCCGACAGGGTAGGAGCAATCAGCCCCAGCATTTT. Its protein is CASSRQGRSNQPQHF.